This TCR beta chain was obtained from a study of T cells after posttransplantation cyclophosphamide. CDR1 is SEHNR and CDR2 is FQNEAQ in the germline V gene (reference sequence). V was clipped by 3 bases and J by 7 bases; unmatched bases: 1. The CDR3 covers 14 residues. Data came from immunoSEQ multiplex PCR; TCRdb stores just in-frame clones and leaves some out. The sample yields approximately 17,000 clones, roughly 93% seen once. A marrow graft followed busulfan-fludarabine conditioning, with cyclophosphamide on days +3 and +4. This specimen was CD4+ T cells sorted from blood, taken after allogeneic stem cell transplant with posttransplant cyclophosphamide. This chain uses TRBV7-9 with TRBJ1-6; 9 bases are shared with TRBD1. The TCR comes from a male patient aged 60-69 years who received an allogeneic stem cell transplant from a related donor and was CMV-positive. Some T cells here may be from the graft donor. DNA for the CDR3: TGTGCCAGCAGCTTGGACAGGGGAAATTCACCCCTCCACTTT. This encodes CASSLDRGNSPLHF.